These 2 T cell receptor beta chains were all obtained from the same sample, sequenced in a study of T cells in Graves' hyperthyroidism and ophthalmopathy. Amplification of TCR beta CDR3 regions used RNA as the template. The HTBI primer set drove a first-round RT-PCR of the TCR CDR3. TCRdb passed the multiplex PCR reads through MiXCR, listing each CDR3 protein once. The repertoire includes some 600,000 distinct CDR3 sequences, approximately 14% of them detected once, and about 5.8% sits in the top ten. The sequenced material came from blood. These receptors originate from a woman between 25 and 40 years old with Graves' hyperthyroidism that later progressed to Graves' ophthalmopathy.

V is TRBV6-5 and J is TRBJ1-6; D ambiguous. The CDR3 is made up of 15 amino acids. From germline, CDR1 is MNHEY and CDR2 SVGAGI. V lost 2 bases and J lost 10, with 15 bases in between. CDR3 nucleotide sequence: TGTGCCAGCAGTTACGGGGAAGCCACGGGGTCACCCCTCCACTTT. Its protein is CASSYGEATGSPLHF.

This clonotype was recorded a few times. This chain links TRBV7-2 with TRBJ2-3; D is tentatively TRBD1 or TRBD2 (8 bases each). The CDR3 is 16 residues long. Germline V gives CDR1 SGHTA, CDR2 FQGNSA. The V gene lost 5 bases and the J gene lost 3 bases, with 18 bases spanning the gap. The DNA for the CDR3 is TGTGCCAGCAGCCACTCAGGGGGCGGGGGGACAGATACGCAGTATTTT. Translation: CASSHSGGGGTDTQYF.